These 20 T cell receptor beta chains share one sample of origin, sequenced in a study of T cells in Graves' hyperthyroidism and ophthalmopathy. RNA transcripts yielded amplified TCR beta CDR3 regions. A first-round RT-PCR of the TCR CDR3 used the HTBI primer set. Each CDR3 protein is one row after TCRdb ran MiXCR on the multiplex PCR reads. The sample lists some 580,000 distinct CDR3 sequences, about a sixth occurring once. The sample consisted of blood. These receptors were obtained from a woman in her forties with Graves' ophthalmopathy.

This clonotype has at least ten counts. V and J are TRBV6-1 and TRBJ2-1, with a possible D match to TRBD1 (5 bases). CDR3 length: 15 amino acids. Germline lookup yields CDR1 MNHNS and CDR2 SASEGT. The V end was cut by 4 bases, the J end by 2 bases, with 12 bases between. The CDR3 region is CASSAQVRPYNEQFF. DNA for the CDR3: TGTGCCAGCAGTGCACAGGTTAGGCCCTACAATGAGCAGTTCTTC.

This clonotype was recorded many times. This rearrangement joins TRBV12-3 or TRBV12-4 to TRBJ2-5; perhaps TRBD2 as D (6 bases). V lost 5 bases to trimming and J lost 4 bases, with 17 bases between them. The CDR3 length is 15 residues. The CDR3 DNA reads as TGTGCCAGCAGTGCTACTTGGGGGGTTGGAGAGACCCAGTACTTC. Protein: CASSATWGVGETQYF.

This clonotype appeared many times. J is TRBJ2-3 and V is TRBV12-3 or TRBV12-4, with no clear D. Trimming removed 5 bases at V and 4 bases at J, with 10 bases between. The CDR3 totals 13 residues. The CDR3 spells CASSRLRADTQYF. The CDR3 DNA sequence: TGTGCCAGCAGTAGGTTGCGAGCAGATACGCAGTATTTT.

In its sample, this clonotype was seen many times. The chain couples TRBV6-6 to TRBJ2-7, with TRBD1 identical over 8 bases. The CDR3 extends over 14 amino acids. The germline V gene has CDR1 MNHNY and CDR2 SVGAGI (reference sequence). V lost 0 bases, J lost 6 bases, and 4 bases stayed unmatched. The CDR3 DNA is TGTGCCAGCAGTTACTCCCAGGGGGCCAGCGAGCAGTACTTC. Translated: CASSYSQGASEQYF.

This clonotype was counted between two and nine times. The J gene is TRBJ2-1, the V gene TRBV6-1, with TRBD2 matching 8 bases. The V gene end was trimmed by 6 bases and the J gene end by 6 bases; junction bases not matched to a gene: 7. Per the germline V gene, CDR1 is MNHNS and CDR2 is SASEGT. This CDR3 is built from 14 residues. Here the CDR3 DNA reads TGTGCCAGCAGGTGGGGCGGGAGGACCAATGAGCAGTTCTTC. Its protein product is CASRWGGRTNEQFF.

This clonotype was found many times. The gene calls are TRBV18 and TRBJ2-1, with 8 bases that match TRBD1. Looked up from germline, CDR1 is KGHSH and CDR2 is LQKENI. The CDR3 contains 15 residues. V dropped 3 bases and J dropped 7; count of bases not matched to a gene: 8. The CDR3 loop is CASSPGQGALNEQFF. DNA of the CDR3: TGTGCCAGCTCACCCGGGCAGGGGGCTTTGAATGAGCAGTTCTTC.

The gene calls are TRBV7-3 and TRBJ2-1; D is perhaps TRBD1 (6 bases). Germline V gives CDR1 SGHTA, CDR2 FQGTGA. The CDR3 contains 17 residues. Between the trimmed V and J ends, which lost 1 base and 0 bases, there was a span of 13 bases. The CDR3 protein is CASSLSERGSSYNEQFF. CDR3 DNA sequence: TGTGCCAGCAGCTTAAGTGAGAGGGGGAGCTCCTACAATGAGCAGTTCTTC.

This clonotype was recorded at least ten times. CDR3 nucleotides: TGTGCCACCAGCGGGGATCCCGGGACAGGGTCCTACGAGCAGTACTTC. It codes for CATSGDPGTGSYEQYF. This chain joins TRBV6-1 and TRBJ2-7; 9 positions agree with TRBD1. The CDR3 sequence is 16 residues long. The V and J ends lost 10 bases and 1 base, in that order; junction bases with no gene match: 14. Germline-derived CDR1 and CDR2 are MNHNS and SASEGT.

J is TRBJ2-1 and V is TRBV28; a weak D match, TRBD1 (6 bases). V was cut by 4 bases and J by 3 bases, with 13 bases left in between. This CDR3 has 15 residues. Germline CDR1 is MDHEN and CDR2 is SYDVKM. This CDR3 reads CASSYPAGVYNEQFF. The CDR3 DNA sequence: TGTGCCAGCAGTTACCCGGCAGGGGTCTACAATGAGCAGTTCTTC. The variable domain in full, completed from reference TRBV28 and TRBJ2-1, reads DVKVTQSSRYLVKRTGEKVFLECVQDMDHENMFWYRQDPGLGLRLIYFSYDVKMKEKGDIPEGYSVSREKKERFSLILESASTNQTSMYLCASSYPAGVYNEQFFGPGTRLTVL.

This clonotype has just a few counts. The CDR3 ends on some other residue instead of the conserved phenylalanine or tryptophan, so this is likely a read error. V usage is TRBV5-8 and J usage is TRBJ1-6, with 8 positions matching TRBD1. This CDR3 is 13 amino acids long. Germline V lookup: CDR1 SGHTS, CDR2 YDEGEE. V shed 10 bases, J shed 6 bases, and the junction held 6 bases outside the gene matches. CDR3 nucleotide sequence: TGTGCCGGACCGGGACAGGCTAATTCACCCCTCCACCTT. Protein sequence: CAGPGQANSPLHL.

This clonotype was observed at least ten times. This chain joins TRBV11-2 and TRBJ2-1; TRBD2 aligns across 10 bases. The CDR3 consists of 15 residues. Losses at the gene ends were 4 bases for V and 7 bases for J; bases not matched to a gene: 7. Germline CDR1 is SGHAT and CDR2 is FQNNGV. The CDR3 DNA reads as TGTGCCAGCAGCTCCAGACTAGCGGGCGAGAATGAGCAGTTCTTC. It specifies CASSSRLAGENEQFF.

This clonotype showed up many times. The chain couples TRBV6-1 to TRBJ1-1; D is perhaps TRBD1 (5 bases). CDR3 length: 14 amino acids. The V end lost 7 bases, the J end lost 3 bases, and 15 bases lay between the germline ends. Germline V CDR1 and CDR2: MNHNS, SASEGT. The CDR3 coding sequence is TGTGCCAGCACCCCCGGTGGGGGATACACTGAAGCTTTCTTT. This sequence encodes CASTPGGGYTEAFF.

This clonotype was counted many times. V is TRBV20-1 and J is TRBJ1-1; tentative D call: TRBD1 (5 bases). The length of the CDR3 is 17 residues. The V and J ends lost 2 bases and 1 base respectively, with 20 bases between them. From germline, CDR1 is DFQATT and CDR2 SNEGSKA (reference sequence). CDR3 nucleotides: TGCAGTGCTAGACAGGGTTTGGATGGAATAGGGAACACTGAAGCTTTCTTT. Translated: CSARQGLDGIGNTEAFF.

This clonotype was seen a handful of times. The chain combines TRBV6-1 with TRBJ1-5; TRBD1 is a possible D gene (5 bases). CDR1 MNHNS and CDR2 SASEGT come from the germline V gene. The CDR3 consists of 16 residues. Trimming took 6 bases from V and 0 from J, leaving 15 bases between them. As DNA, the CDR3 is TGTGCCAGCAGGAACAGGCCCCCTTATAGCAATCAGCCCCAGCATTTT. Translated, it gives CASRNRPPYSNQPQHF.

J is TRBJ1-1 and V is TRBV7-9, with a possible D match to TRBD1 (6 bases). Trimming pared 5 bases from V and 0 bases from J, leaving 31 bases between. Per germline, CDR1 SEHNR and CDR2 FQNEAQ (reference sequence). The CDR3 totals 21 residues. The CDR3 bases are TGTGCCAGCAGCCCCCGGCGGGGGGGCGAGCGAATCCGGGGGGTGAACACTGAAGCTTTCTTT. Protein sequence: CASSPRRGGERIRGVNTEAFF.

This clonotype was observed at least ten times. The gene calls are TRBV28 and TRBJ2-1, with 8 bases aligning to TRBD2. The germline V gene has CDR1 MDHEN and CDR2 SYDVKM. V was clipped by 5 bases and J by 8 bases; unmatched bases: 8. There are 14 residues in the CDR3. This chain's CDR3 is CASSLAGHSDEQFF. The CDR3 DNA follows: TGTGCCAGCAGTCTAGCGGGCCATAGCGATGAGCAGTTCTTC. Filled out from reference TRBV28 and TRBJ2-1, the complete variable domain reads DVKVTQSSRYLVKRTGEKVFLECVQDMDHENMFWYRQDPGLGLRLIYFSYDVKMKEKGDIPEGYSVSREKKERFSLILESASTNQTSMYLCASSLAGHSDEQFFGPGTRLTVL.

This chain uses TRBV18 with TRBJ2-1; D possibly matches TRBD1 or TRBD2 (5 bases each). The CDR3 runs to 13 residues. CDR1 is KGHSH and CDR2 is LQKENI in the germline V gene. Trimming shortened V by 6 bases and J by 10 bases, and 16 bases separated the two germline ends. The CDR3 coding sequence is TGTGCCAGCTCCCCGGGGCTAACCTACGAGCAGTTCTTC. This gives the protein CASSPGLTYEQFF.

This clonotype was picked up many times. The rearrangement joins TRBV12-3 or TRBV12-4 to TRBJ1-4; D unclear. The CDR3 covers 13 residues. V was shortened by 5 bases and J by 7 bases, with 11 bases between the two germline ends. The CDR3 DNA follows: TGTGCCAGCAGTCGCCCGGGCGCTGAAAAACTGTTTTTT. This sequence encodes CASSRPGAEKLFF.

This chain uses TRBV7-3 with TRBJ2-3, with 7 bases that match TRBD2. Trimming removed 5 bases from V and 2 bases from J; junction bases left unmatched: 7. The germline V gene encodes CDR1 SGHTA and CDR2 FQGTGA. The CDR3 is 15 amino acids. The CDR3 sequence is CASSPLGGFTDTQYF. Here the CDR3 DNA reads TGTGCCAGCAGCCCCCTGGGGGGGTTCACAGATACGCAGTATTTT.

This clonotype appeared a few times. The chain combines TRBV5-1 with TRBJ2-1, with 7 bases aligning to TRBD2. The CDR3 contains 14 residues. CDR1 and CDR2 (germline): SGHRS, YFSETQ. With 7 bases clipped from V and 1 base from J, the junction kept 5 bases outside the gene matches. The CDR3 sequence: CASRTSESYNEQFF. DNA of the CDR3: TGCGCCAGCCGAACTAGCGAGTCCTACAATGAGCAGTTCTTC.